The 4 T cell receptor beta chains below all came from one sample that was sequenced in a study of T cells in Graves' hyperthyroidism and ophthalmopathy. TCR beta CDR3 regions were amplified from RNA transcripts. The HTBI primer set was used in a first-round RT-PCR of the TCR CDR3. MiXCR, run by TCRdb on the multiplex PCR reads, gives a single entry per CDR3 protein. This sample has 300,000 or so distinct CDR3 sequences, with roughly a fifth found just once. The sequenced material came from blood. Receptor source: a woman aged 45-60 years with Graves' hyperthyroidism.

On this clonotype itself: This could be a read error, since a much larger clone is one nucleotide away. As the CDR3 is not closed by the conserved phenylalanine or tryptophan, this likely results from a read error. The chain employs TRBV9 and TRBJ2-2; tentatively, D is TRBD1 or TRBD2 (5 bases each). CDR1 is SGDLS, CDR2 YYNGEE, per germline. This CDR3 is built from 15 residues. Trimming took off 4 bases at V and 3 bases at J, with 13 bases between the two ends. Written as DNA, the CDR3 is TGTGCCAGCAGCACGGGACGCTCAGACACCGGGGAGCTGTTTCTT. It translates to CASSTGRSDTGELFL.

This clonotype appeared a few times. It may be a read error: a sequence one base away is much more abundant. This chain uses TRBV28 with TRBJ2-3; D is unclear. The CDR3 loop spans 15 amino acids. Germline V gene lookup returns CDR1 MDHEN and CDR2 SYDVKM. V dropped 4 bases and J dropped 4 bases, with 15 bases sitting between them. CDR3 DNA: TGTGCCAGCAGTTACGCAGTTACGAATTCAGATACGCAGTATTTT. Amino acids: CASSYAVTNSDTQYF.

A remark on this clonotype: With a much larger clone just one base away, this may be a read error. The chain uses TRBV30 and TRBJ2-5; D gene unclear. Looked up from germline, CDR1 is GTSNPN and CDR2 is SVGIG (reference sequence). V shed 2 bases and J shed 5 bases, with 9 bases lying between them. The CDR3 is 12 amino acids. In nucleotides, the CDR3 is TGTGCCTGGAGTATATTGGGTGAGACCCAGTACTTC. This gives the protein CAWSILGETQYF.

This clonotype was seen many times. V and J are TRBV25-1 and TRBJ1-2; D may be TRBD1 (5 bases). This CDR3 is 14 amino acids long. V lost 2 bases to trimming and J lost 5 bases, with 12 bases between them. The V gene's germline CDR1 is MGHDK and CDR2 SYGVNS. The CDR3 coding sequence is TGTGCCAGCAGTGAACGCCCACCAGGGTATGGCTACACCTTC. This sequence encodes CASSERPPGYGYTF.